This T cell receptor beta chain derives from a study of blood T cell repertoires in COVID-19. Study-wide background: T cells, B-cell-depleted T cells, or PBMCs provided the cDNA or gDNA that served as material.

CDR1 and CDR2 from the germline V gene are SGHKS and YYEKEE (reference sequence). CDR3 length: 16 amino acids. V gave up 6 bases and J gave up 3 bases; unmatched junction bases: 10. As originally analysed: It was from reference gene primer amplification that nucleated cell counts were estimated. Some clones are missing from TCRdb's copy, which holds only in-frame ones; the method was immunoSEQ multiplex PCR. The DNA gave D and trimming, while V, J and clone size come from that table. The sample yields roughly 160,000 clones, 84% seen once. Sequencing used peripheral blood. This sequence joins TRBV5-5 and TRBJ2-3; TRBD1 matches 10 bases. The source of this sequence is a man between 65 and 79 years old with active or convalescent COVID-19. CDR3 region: CASTRGDRGGTDTQYF. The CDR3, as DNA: TGTGCCAGCACGCGGGGGGACAGGGGAGGTACAGATACGCAGTATTTT.